The sequence of this T cell receptor (beta chain) was determined in a study of blood T cell repertoires in COVID-19. This clone turned up a few times. TCRdb's table, derived via immunoSEQ multiplex PCR, lists solely in-frame clones and lacks some. This table has under 80,000 clones, approximately 81% appearing once. Sample: peripheral blood. The receptor was isolated from a woman older than 75 with active or convalescent COVID-19.

The CDR3, as DNA: TGTGCCAGCAGTCCCTTAAGGACTAGCGGGGGGGCAGATACGCAGTATTTT. It codes for CASSPLRTSGGADTQYF. The genes are TRBV7-8 and TRBJ2-3; 15 bases align to TRBD2. This CDR3 has 17 residues. Per germline, CDR1 SGHVS and CDR2 FQNEAQ. V gave up 6 bases and J gave up 4 bases; unmatched junction bases: 8.